The rows below give T cell receptor beta chains drawn from one sample of a study of blood T cell repertoires in COVID-19. Repertoires were generated with immunoSEQ multiplex PCR, while TCRdb's copy carries only in-frame clones and drops some. The table has 60,000 or so clones, over 70% seen once; the top ten hold roughly 10%. The sequenced sample was peripheral blood. These receptors came from a young man with COVID-19, enrolled during active disease. The CDR3 runs from the conserved cysteine through the conserved F or W. The size entry is marked missing in some rows and otherwise reads once, few, many or a size class.

clone_size j_call v_call cdr3_aa
- TRBJ2-1 TRBV30 CAWRGQGAGEQFF
once TRBJ1-1 TRBV7-9 CASSLNMGTTEAFF
- TRBJ2-1 TRBV2 CASRVPGQGAGGPRDNEQFF
- TRBJ1-2 TRBV9 CASSDPPDMVRGYTF
few TRBJ1-3 TRBV20-1 CSASGASGRRNTIYF
- TRBJ1-5 TRBV2 CASRRDSNQPQHF
once TRBJ2-3 TRBV11-2 CASSSLAVNTDTQYF
few TRBJ1-4 TRBV4-1 CASSQVAGKLFF
- TRBJ1-5 TRBV15 CATSKYPGQVGQPQHF
- TRBJ1-1 TRBV28 CASSLVREDRGEAFF
- TRBJ2-3 TRBV27 CASSPSTGPIFNTQYF
- TRBJ2-3 TRBV7-9 CASSLRRQTDTQYF
- TRBJ2-7 TRBV5-6 CASSPGGREGLGEQYF
- TRBJ1-1 TRBV30 CAWNKRTEAFF
- TRBJ1-1 TRBV5-8 CASSLGAATNTEAFF
- TRBJ1-2 TRBV28 CASRVHNNYGYTF
few TRBJ2-5 TRBV2 CASRTGLALQETQYF
- TRBJ1-3 TRBV3-1/TRBV3-2 CASSYSHTIYF
- TRBJ1-5 TRBV6-5 CASSRAGTSQPQHF
- TRBJ2-1 TRBV3-1/TRBV3-2 CASSRTTGSYNEQFF
- TRBJ1-3 TRBV2 CSTRIGGTSGNTIYF
- TRBJ1-2 TRBV2 CASSVTQTNYGYTF
- TRBJ2-7 TRBV29-1 CSGVGQGLAEQYF
- TRBJ2-6 TRBV19 CASSTAGGYSGANVLTF
- TRBJ1-1 TRBV9 CASSWTGGGTEAFF
- TRBJ2-5 TRBV28 CASESHSREGETQYF
- TRBJ2-1 TRBV19 CASSTYLRREQFF
once TRBJ2-5 TRBV3-1/TRBV3-2 CASSQPPVTGGETQYF
- TRBJ1-5 TRBV7-8 CASSFRAGDRNQPQHF
- TRBJ2-7 TRBV6-6 CASSYRDRGSYEQYF
- TRBJ1-6 TRBV30 CAWSGGTTNYNSPLHF
once TRBJ2-7 TRBV7-3 CASSLIGGLSEQYF
- TRBJ1-4 TRBV7-2 CASSLVSQGSNEKLFF
- TRBJ2-7 TRBV11-2 CASSFRGLAGDYEQYF
few TRBJ1-2 TRBV27 CASSSITTLGQIIGYTF
- TRBJ1-5 TRBV11-1 CASSRDRNQPQHF
- TRBJ1-2 TRBV28 CASSRAGGGLNYGYTF
few TRBJ1-3 TRBV6-1 CASSEWPSSGNTIYF
- TRBJ2-4 TRBV7-8 CASSLGGSRGNIQYF
- TRBJ1-1 TRBV6-1 CASSDTGENTEAFF
- TRBJ2-7 TRBV19 CASSRGGGYEQYF
- TRBJ2-1 TRBV28 CASSFSVGGTYNEQFF
- TRBJ1-1 TRBV29-1 CSAVTGGRNTEAFF
- TRBJ2-7 TRBV24-1 CATSDSGGGPLSEQYF
- TRBJ2-1 TRBV10-3 CAISQGTDYNEQFF
once TRBJ1-2 TRBV25-1 CASLGGYGYTF